The next 9 T cell receptor beta chains were all read from a single sample in a study of tumor-infiltrating lymphocytes in primary liver carcinoma. Using a constant-region primer together with ProtoScript II reverse transcriptase, TCR beta cDNA was made from 500 ng of total RNA. TCR beta libraries came from three nested multiplex PCR rounds using slightly modified ARM-PCR. TRBV1-TRBV30 forward primers paired with a C-beta reverse primer drove the first two PCR rounds, about 9 cycles each. TCRdb called the multiplex PCR reads again in MiXCR, with one record for every CDR3 protein. This sample has 90,000 to 150,000 distinct CDR3 sequences, with about two thirds found just once. Without any cell sorting, about 20-32 mg of bulk tissue yielded co-extracted RNA and DNA. What was sequenced was tumor-adjacent normal liver tissue. Receptor source: a woman between 55 and 75 years old with primary liver carcinoma and hepatitis B virus infection.

This clonotype appeared a few times. V and J are TRBV7-3 and TRBJ1-1; D is ambiguous. The germline V and J ends were trimmed by 3 bases and 3 bases, with 14 bases remaining between them. Germline-derived CDR1 and CDR2 are SGHTA and FQGTGA. CDR3 length: 15 residues. CDR3 residues: CASSFGRIGDTEAFF. CDR3 coding DNA: TGTGCCAGCAGCTTTGGGCGTATCGGGGACACTGAAGCTTTCTTT. Looking up the rest from reference TRBV7-3 and TRBJ1-1 gives the full variable domain: GAGVSQTPSNKVTEKGKYVELRCDPISGHTALYWYRQSLGQGPEFLIYFQGTGAADDSGLPNDRFFAVRPEGSVSTLKIQRTERGDSAVYLCASSFGRIGDTEAFFGQGTRLTVV.

This clonotype was detected ten times or more. This chain links TRBV5-6 with TRBJ2-7; 7 positions agree with TRBD1. The CDR3 runs 14 residues. Germline loops: CDR1 SGHDT, CDR2 YYEEEE. The trim removed 1 base at V and 2 bases at J, leaving 3 bases unmatched. In DNA form, the CDR3 reads TGTGCCAGCAGCTTGCAGGGGGTCGCCTACGAGCAGTACTTC. It encodes CASSLQGVAYEQYF. The full variable domain, completed using reference TRBV5-6 and TRBJ2-7, is DAGVTQSPTHLIKTRGQQVTLRCSPKSGHDTVSWYQQALGQGPQFIFQYYEEEERQRGNFPDRFSGHQFPNYSSELNVNALLLGDSALYLCASSLQGVAYEQYFGPGTRLTVT.

In regard to this clonotype: The conserved phenylalanine or tryptophan is not found at the CDR3 terminus, so this likely reflects a read error. This chain joins TRBV10-2 and TRBJ2-1; possible D gene TRBD2, 7 bases. This CDR3 contains 13 residues. Trimming took off 10 bases at V and 4 bases at J, with 14 bases between the two ends. Germline assignment: CDR1 WSHSY and CDR2 SAAADI. CDR3 sequence reads: CANQGRGYNEQFS. The CDR3 region has the DNA TGCGCCAACCAGGGGAGGGGGTACAATGAGCAGTTCTCC.

Notes on this clonotype: A read error may account for a junction end that differs from germline. The rearrangement links TRBV11-2 to TRBJ2-2; TRBD2 might be the D (5 bases). The CDR3 loop spans 15 amino acids. Germline CDR1 reads SGHAT; CDR2 reads FQNNGV. The CDR3 coding sequence is TGTGCCAGCAGCCCCCTCCGACAAGCCTCCGGGGAGCTGTTTTTC. Its protein product is CASSPLRQASGELFF.

This clonotype was detected a few times. A much larger clone is a single base away; this may be a read error. The rearrangement joins TRBV10-3 to TRBJ2-1; 9 nucleotides agree with TRBD2. Germline V gives CDR1 ENHRY, CDR2 SYGVKD. Germline trimming cut 3 bases from V and 8 bases from J; bases unmatched to any gene: 17. The CDR3 is 18 amino acids. CDR3 bases: TGTGCCATCAGTGAATTCGGCCGTAGGACTAGCGTTAGCGATGAGCAGTTCTTC. Its translation: CAISEFGRRTSVSDEQFF.

Notes on this clonotype: Compared with germline, one end of the junction differs, possibly owing to a read error. As DNA, the CDR3 is TGTGCCAGCAGCCCAAGGGCCGGGAACACAGCTACGCAGTATTTT. Translated, it gives CASSPRAGNTATQYF. V and J are TRBV12-3 or TRBV12-4 and TRBJ2-3; D is perhaps TRBD2 (5 bases). The CDR3 spans 15 residues.

With respect to this clonotype: The junction departs from germline at one end; a sequencing error may be responsible. The rearrangement uses TRBV11-2 and TRBJ1-6; D is unresolved. The CDR3 covers 15 residues. The V gene's germline CDR1 is SGHAT and CDR2 FQNNGV. CDR3 sequence reads: CAGSLESRYNPPLHF. The CDR3 coding sequence is TGTGCCGGCAGCTTAGAAAGTCGGTATAATCCACCCCTCCACTTT.

The table lists this clonotype with many counts. One end of the junction varies from germline; a read error may be responsible. The J gene is TRBJ1-2, the V gene TRBV12-3 or TRBV12-4; D is unclear. The CDR3 extends over 11 amino acids. The CDR3 region is CASTLGGESGF. CDR3 sequence (DNA): TGTGCCAGCACCCTGGGCGGGGAGAGCGGCTTC.

V is TRBV20-1 and J is TRBJ2-7; D is ambiguous. This CDR3 contains 11 residues. The V gene's germline CDR1 is DFQATT and CDR2 SNEGSKA (reference sequence). The CDR3 here is CIVWASYEQYF. In nucleotides, the CDR3 is TGCATTGTTTGGGCCTCCTACGAGCAGTACTTC.